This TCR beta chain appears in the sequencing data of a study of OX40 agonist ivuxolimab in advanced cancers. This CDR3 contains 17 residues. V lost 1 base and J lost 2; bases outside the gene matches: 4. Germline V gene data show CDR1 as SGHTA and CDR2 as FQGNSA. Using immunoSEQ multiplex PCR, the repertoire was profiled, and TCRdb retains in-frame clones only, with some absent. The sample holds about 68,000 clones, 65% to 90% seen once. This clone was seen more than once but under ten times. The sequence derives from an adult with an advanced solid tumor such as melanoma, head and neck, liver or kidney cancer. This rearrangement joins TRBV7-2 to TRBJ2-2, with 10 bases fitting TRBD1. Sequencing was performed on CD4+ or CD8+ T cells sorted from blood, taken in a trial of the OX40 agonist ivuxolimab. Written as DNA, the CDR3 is TGTGCCAGCAGCTTAGTCAGGACAGGGGGTAACACCGGGGAGCTGTTTTTT. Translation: CASSLVRTGGNTGELFF.